This T cell receptor (beta chain) originates from a study of T cell responses to AZD1222 COVID-19 vaccine. The CDR3 spans 13 residues. The V end was cut by 3 bases, the J end by 3 bases, with 9 bases between. CDR1 ENHRY and CDR2 SYGVKD come from the germline V gene. Repertoires were generated with immunoSEQ multiplex PCR, while TCRdb's copy carries only in-frame clones and drops some. The repertoire holds 180,000 or so clones, with around 90% as singletons. The sample in question was peripheral blood, obtained 28 days after the second AZD1222 dose. The source of this sequence is an adult who received the AZD1222 COVID-19 vaccine. The chain links TRBV10-3 to TRBJ2-7; no definite D call. DNA for the CDR3: TGTGCCATCAGTGAATTGACAAGCTACGAGCAGTACTTC. Translating it yields CAISELTSYEQYF.